This T cell receptor beta chain was profiled in a study of blood T cell repertoires in COVID-19. Looking at the study overall: The United States, Italy and Spain provided the acute and convalescent COVID-19 samples. T cells, B-cell-depleted T cells, or PBMCs provided the cDNA or gDNA that served as material.

Source study methods: Estimation of nucleated cell counts was performed using reference gene primer amplification. Here immunoSEQ multiplex PCR was the method, and the copy in TCRdb shows in-frame clones only, minus some. V and J calls and clone size come straight from that table; D and trimming were deduced from the DNA. The data show under 200,000 clones, over 70% seen once. This clone is a singleton in its sample. Deletions cut 0 bases from V and 1 base from J, with 10 bases between. The germline V gene encodes CDR1 LGHDT and CDR2 YNNKEL (reference sequence). This CDR3 region has 15 residues. Clinical history reported by participants formed the basis on which cohorts were assigned.

The sequenced sample was PBMCs or T cells enriched from blood (not recorded which). This chain connects TRBV3-1 (or the pseudogene TRBV3-2) to TRBJ2-7; tentatively, D is TRBD2 (6 bases). The receptor was isolated from a woman aged 55-69 years who had recovered from COVID-19. The CDR3 region has the DNA TGTGCCAGCAGCCAAGATACTAGCCTGTCCTACGAGCAGTACTTC. Its protein product is CASSQDTSLSYEQYF.